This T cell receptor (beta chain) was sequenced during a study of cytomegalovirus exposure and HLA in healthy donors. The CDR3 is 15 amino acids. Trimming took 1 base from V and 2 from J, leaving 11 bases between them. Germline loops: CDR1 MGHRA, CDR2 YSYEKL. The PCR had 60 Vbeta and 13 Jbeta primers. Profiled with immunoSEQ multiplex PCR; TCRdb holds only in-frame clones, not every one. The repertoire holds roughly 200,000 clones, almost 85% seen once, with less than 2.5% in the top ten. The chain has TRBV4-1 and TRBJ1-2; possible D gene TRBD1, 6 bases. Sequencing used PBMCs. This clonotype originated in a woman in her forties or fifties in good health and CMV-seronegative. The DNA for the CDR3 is TGCGCCAGCAGCCAAGTGGGAGGGGGGAACTATGGCTACACCTTC. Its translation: CASSQVGGGNYGYTF.